This T cell receptor beta chain was captured in a study of neoadjuvant anti-PD-1 for oral cavity cancer. Study details: Patients without progression got a fourth dose around day 43. General study points: Each response group had just a few patients in TCR analyses.

CDR1 is MNHEY and CDR2 is SMNVEV in the germline V gene (reference sequence). With 4 bases removed from V and 7 bases from J, the gap between germline ends came to 8 bases. This CDR3 has 11 amino acids. In this sample, this clone turned up a few times. Antigen unknown. PBMC libraries mostly used 480 ng of input genomic DNA, with six replicates per sample. The repertoire was sequenced with immunoSEQ multiplex PCR; TCRdb's copy has only in-frame clones and lacks some. The data show over 10,000 clones, with over 65% seen just once and 2.4% held by the top ten. The receptor comes from a person aged 40 to 85 with oral cavity squamous cell carcinoma. Source: PBMCs, taken before nivolumab (anti-PD-1) treatment. The rearrangement joins TRBV27 to TRBJ2-7, with unresolved D. The CDR3 protein is CASSSRQEQYF. The CDR3 nucleotides read TGTGCCAGCAGTTCCCGACAAGAGCAGTACTTC.